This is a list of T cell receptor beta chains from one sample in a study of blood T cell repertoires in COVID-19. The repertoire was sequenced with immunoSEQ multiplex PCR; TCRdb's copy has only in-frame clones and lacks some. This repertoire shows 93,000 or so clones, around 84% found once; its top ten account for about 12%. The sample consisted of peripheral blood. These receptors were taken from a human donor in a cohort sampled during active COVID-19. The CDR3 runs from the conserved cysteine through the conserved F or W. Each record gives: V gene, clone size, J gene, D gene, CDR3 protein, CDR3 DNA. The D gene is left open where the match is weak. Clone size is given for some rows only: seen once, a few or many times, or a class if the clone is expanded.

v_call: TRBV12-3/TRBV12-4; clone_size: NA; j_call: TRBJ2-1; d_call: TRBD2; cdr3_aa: CASSGLANEQFF; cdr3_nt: TGTGCCAGCAGCGGACTAGCCAATGAGCAGTTCTTC
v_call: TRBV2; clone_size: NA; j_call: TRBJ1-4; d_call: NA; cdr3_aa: CASSRGKKLFF; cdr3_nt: TGTGCCAGCAGCCGGGGTAAAAAACTGTTTTTT
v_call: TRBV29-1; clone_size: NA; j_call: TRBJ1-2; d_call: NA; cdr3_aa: CSVLSGALNYGYTF; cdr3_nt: TGCAGCGTACTTAGCGGGGCCCTTAACTATGGCTACACCTTC
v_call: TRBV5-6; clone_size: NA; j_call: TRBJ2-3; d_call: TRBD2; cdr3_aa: CASTRGGGTDTQYF; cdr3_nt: TGTGCCAGCACCCGGGGGGGAGGCACAGATACGCAGTATTTT
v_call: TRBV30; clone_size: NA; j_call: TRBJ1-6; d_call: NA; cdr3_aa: CAWSVARLSYNSPLHF; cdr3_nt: TGTGCCTGGAGTGTAGCCAGGCTATCCTATAATTCACCCCTCCACTTT
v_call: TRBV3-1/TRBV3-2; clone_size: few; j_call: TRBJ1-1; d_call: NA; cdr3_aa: CASGSGGEAFF; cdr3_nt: TGTGCCAGCGGGAGCGGGGGGGAAGCTTTCTTT
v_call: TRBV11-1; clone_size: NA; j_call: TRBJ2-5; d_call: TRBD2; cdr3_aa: CASSSRGGLRETQYF; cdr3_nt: TGTGCCAGCAGCTCCCGGGGGGGCCTGAGAGAGACCCAGTACTTC
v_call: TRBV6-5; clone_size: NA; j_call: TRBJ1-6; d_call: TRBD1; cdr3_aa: CASSTGQGYNSPLHF; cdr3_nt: TGTGCCAGCAGCACCGGACAGGGTTATAATTCACCCCTCCACTTT
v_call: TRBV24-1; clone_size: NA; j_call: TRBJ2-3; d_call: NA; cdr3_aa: CATSPAGTDTQYF; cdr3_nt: TGTGCCACCAGTCCCGCAGGCACAGATACGCAGTATTTT
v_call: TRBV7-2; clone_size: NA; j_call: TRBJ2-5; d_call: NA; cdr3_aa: CASSATDSETQYF; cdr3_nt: TGTGCCAGCAGCGCGACCGACTCGGAGACCCAGTACTTC
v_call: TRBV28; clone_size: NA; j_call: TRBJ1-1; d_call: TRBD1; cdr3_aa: CASGPRTGLNTEAFF; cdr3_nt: TGTGCCAGCGGCCCGAGGACAGGATTGAACACTGAAGCTTTCTTT
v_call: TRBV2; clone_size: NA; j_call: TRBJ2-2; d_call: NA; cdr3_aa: CASSESGRGTGELFF; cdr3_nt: TGTGCCAGCAGTGAGTCTGGGAGGGGGACCGGGGAGCTGTTTTTT
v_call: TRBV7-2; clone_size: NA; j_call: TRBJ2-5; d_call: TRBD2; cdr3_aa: CASRLGRGPQETQYF; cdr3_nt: TGTGCCAGCAGATTAGGGAGGGGACCCCAAGAGACCCAGTACTTC
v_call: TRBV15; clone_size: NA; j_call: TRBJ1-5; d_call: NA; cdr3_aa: CATSRDFGGRENNQPQHF; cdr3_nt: TGTGCCACCAGCAGAGATTTTGGGGGGAGGGAGAACAATCAGCCCCAGCATTTT
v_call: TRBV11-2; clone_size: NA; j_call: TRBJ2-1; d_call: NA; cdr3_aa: CASSQGAVREQFF; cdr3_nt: TGTGCCAGCAGCCAAGGGGCAGTTCGGGAGCAGTTCTTC
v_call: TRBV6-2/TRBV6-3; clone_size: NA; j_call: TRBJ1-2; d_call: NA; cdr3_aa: CASSSAGTKSLRDYTF; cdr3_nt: TGTGCCAGCAGCTCGGCAGGGACAAAATCCCTAAGGGACTACACCTTC
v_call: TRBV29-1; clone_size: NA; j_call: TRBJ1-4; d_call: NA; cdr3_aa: CSARGSNEKLFF; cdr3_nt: TGCAGCGCCCGAGGGAGTAATGAAAAACTGTTTTTT
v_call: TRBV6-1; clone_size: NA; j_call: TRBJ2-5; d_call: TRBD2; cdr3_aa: CASSVGRVAGANQETQYF; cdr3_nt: TGTGCCAGCAGTGTTGGTAGGGTAGCGGGGGCGAACCAAGAGACCCAGTACTTC
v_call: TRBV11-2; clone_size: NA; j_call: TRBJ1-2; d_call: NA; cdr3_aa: CASSPNRGISYGYTF; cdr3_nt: TGTGCCAGCAGCCCGAACCGGGGGATCAGCTATGGCTACACCTTC
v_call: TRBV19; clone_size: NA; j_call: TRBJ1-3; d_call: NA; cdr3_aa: CASRPGTTGNTIYF; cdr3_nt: TGTGCCAGTAGACCCGGGACTACCGGAAACACCATATATTTT
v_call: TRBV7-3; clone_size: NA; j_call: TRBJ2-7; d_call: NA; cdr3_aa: CASSLLAGLSYEQYF; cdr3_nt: TGTGCCAGCAGCTTACTCGCGGGCCTCTCCTACGAGCAGTACTTC
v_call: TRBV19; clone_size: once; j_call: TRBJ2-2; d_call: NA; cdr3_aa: CASSMGGGELFF; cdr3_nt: TGTGCCAGTAGTATGGGGGGCGGGGAGCTGTTTTTT
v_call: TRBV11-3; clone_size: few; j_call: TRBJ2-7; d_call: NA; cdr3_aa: CASSPGLYEQYF; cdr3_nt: TGTGCCAGCAGCCCGGGACTCTACGAGCAGTACTTC
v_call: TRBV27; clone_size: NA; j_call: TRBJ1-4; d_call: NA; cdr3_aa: CASSLSRGGAEKLFF; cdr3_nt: TGTGCCAGCAGTCTTAGCCGAGGGGGGGCTGAAAAACTGTTTTTT
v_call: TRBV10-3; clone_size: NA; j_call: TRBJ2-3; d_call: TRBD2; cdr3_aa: CAISDPSRGWGTDTQYF; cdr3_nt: TGTGCCATCAGTGACCCTTCGCGGGGGTGGGGCACAGATACGCAGTATTTT
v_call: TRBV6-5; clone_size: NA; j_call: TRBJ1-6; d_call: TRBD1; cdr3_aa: CASRRQGSYNSPLHF; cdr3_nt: TGTGCCAGCAGACGACAGGGGTCCTATAATTCACCCCTCCACTTT
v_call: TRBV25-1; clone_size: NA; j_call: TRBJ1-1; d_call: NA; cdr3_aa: CASSEGRGVKNTEAFF; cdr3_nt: TGTGCCAGCAGTGAGGGCAGGGGAGTTAAGAACACTGAAGCTTTCTTT
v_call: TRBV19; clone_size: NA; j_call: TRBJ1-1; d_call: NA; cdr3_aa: CASSIGGTTEAFF; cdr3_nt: TGTGCCAGTAGTATAGGGGGGACTACTGAAGCTTTCTTT
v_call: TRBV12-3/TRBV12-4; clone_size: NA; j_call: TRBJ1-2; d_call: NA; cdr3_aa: CASGQGPYGYTF; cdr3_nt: TGTGCCAGCGGTCAGGGGCCTTACGGCTACACCTTC
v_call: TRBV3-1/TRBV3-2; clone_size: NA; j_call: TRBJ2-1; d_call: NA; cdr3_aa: CASSPYGQHNEQFF; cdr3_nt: TGTGCCAGCAGCCCATACGGACAACACAATGAGCAGTTCTTC
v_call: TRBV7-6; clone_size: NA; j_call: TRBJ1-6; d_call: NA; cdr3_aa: CASSPTVGNYNSPLHF; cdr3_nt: TGTGCCAGCAGCCCTACTGTCGGGAACTATAATTCACCCCTCCACTTT
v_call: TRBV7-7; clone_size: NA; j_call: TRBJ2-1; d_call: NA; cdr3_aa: CASSFEASSYNEQFF; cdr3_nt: TGTGCTAGCAGCTTTGAGGCTAGCTCCTACAATGAGCAGTTCTTC
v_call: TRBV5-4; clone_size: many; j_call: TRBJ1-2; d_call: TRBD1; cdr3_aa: CASSLQGVDGYTF; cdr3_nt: TGTGCCAGCAGCCTACAGGGGGTTGATGGCTACACCTTC
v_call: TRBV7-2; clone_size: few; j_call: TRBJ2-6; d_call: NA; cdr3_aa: CASSTRGGAGANVLTF; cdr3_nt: TGTGCCAGCAGCACCAGAGGGGGGGCTGGGGCCAACGTCCTGACTTTC
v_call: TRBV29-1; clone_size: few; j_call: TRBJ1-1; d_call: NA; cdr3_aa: CSVYNTEAFF; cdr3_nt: TGCAGCGTCTATAACACTGAAGCTTTCTTT
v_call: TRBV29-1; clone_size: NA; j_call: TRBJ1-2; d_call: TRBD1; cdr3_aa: CSVTPGQGYGYTF; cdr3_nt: TGCAGCGTTACCCCGGGACAGGGTTATGGCTACACCTTC